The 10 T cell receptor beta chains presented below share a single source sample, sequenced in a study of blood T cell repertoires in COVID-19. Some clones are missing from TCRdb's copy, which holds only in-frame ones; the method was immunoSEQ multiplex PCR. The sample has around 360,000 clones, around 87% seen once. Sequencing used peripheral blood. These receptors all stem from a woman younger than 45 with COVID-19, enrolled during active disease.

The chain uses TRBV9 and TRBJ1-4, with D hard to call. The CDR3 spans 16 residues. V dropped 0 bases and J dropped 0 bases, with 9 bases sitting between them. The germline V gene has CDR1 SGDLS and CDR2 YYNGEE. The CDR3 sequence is CASSVGQAPTNEKLFF. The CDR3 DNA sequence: TGTGCCAGCAGCGTAGGCCAGGCCCCAACTAATGAAAAACTGTTTTTT. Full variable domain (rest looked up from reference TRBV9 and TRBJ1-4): DSGVTQTPKHLITATGQRVTLRCSPRSGDLSVYWYQQSLDQGLQFLIQYYNGEERAKGNILERFSAQQFPDLHSELNLSSLELGDSALYFCASSVGQAPTNEKLFFGSGTQLSVL.

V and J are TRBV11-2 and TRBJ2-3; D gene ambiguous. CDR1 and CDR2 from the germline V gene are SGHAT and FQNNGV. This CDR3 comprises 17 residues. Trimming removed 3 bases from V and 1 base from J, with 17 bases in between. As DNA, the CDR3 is TGTGCCAGCAGCTTCGGTGGTATGGCGGTACGCACAGATACGCAGTATTTT. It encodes CASSFGGMAVRTDTQYF.

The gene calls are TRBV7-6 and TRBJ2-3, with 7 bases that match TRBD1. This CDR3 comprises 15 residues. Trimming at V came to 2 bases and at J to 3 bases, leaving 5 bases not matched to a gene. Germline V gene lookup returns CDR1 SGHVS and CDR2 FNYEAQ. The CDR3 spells CASSLTGTETDTQYF. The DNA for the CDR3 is TGTGCCAGCAGCTTAACCGGGACAGAAACAGATACGCAGTATTTT.

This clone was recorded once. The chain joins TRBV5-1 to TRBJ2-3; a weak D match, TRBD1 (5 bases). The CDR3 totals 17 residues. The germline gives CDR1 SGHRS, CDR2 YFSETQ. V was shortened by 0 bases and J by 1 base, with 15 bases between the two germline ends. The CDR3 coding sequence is TGCGCCAGCAGCTTGGTTGGGGCGGATTCCCGCACAGATACGCAGTATTTT. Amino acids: CASSLVGADSRTDTQYF.

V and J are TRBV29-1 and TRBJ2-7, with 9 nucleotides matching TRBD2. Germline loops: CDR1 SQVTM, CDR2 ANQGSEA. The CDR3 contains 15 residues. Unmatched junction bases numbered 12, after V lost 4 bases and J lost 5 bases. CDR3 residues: CSVAPLRGRANEQYF. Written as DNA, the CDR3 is TGCAGCGTTGCCCCTCTTCGCGGGAGGGCGAACGAGCAGTACTTC.

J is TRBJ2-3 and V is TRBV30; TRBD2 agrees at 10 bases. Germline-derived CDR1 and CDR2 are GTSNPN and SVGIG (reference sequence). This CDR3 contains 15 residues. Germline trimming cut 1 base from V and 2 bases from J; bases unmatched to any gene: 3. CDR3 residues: CAWSGTSGYTDTQYF. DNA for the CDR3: TGTGCCTGGAGTGGGACTAGCGGTTACACAGATACGCAGTATTTT.

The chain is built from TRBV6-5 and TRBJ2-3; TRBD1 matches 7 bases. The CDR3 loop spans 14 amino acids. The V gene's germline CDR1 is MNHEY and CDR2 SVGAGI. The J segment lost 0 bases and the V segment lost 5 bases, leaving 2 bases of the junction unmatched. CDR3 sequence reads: CASSRTGSTDTQYF. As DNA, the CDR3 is TGTGCCAGCAGTAGGACAGGTAGCACAGATACGCAGTATTTT.

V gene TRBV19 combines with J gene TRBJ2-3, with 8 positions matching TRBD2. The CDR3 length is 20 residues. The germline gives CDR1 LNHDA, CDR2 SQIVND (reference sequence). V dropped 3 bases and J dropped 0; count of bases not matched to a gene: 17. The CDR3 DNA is TGTGCCAGTAGTATTGGGACTAGTAAACTCGACTGGACTAGCACAGATACGCAGTATTTT. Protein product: CASSIGTSKLDWTSTDTQYF.

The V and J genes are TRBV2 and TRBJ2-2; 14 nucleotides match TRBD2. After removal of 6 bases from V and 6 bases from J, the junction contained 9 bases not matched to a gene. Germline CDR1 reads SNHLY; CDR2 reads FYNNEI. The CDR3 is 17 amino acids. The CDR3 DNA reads TGTGCCAGCAGCGGACGACTAGCGGGAGGGCCTGCCGGGGAGCTGTTTTTT. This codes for CASSGRLAGGPAGELFF.

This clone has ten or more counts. CDR3 DNA: TGTGCCAGCAGCCTTCGACTAGCGGGATACTACGAGCAGTACTTC. It is translated as CASSLRLAGYYEQYF. The V call is TRBV5-6, the J call TRBJ2-7; 11 bases agree with TRBD2. Trimming at V came to 4 bases and at J to 3 bases, leaving 6 bases not matched to a gene. Germline V CDR1 and CDR2: SGHDT, YYEEEE. CDR3 length: 15 residues.